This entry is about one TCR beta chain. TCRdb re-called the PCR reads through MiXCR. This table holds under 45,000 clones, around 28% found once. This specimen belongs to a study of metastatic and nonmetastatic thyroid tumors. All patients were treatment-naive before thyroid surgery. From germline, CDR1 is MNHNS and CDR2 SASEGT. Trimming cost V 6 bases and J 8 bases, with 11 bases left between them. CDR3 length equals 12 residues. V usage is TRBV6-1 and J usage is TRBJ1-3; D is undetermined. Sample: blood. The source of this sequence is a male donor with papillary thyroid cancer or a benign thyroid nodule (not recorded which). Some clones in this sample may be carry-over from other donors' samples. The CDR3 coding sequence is TGTGCCAGCAGCCCCTATAGTGACACCATATATTTT. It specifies CASSPYSDTIYF.